The entry that follows covers one TCR beta chain sequence. In this sample, this clone turned up a few times. The antigen it recognizes is unknown. One base away there is no much larger clone; base qualities are not given. This specimen belongs to a study of cytomegalovirus exposure and HLA in healthy donors (dated by TCRdb to the late 2010s). General notes on the study: An earlier analysis of several hundred of the donors reported more than 250 Gb of sequence data and roughly 100 million unique TCR beta sequences from 150 million to 200 million T cells. An early release that covered roughly 600 HLA-typed donors contained approximately 300 gigabases of sequencing data and 80 million or so unique TCR sequences. The genetic ancestry cluster associated with self-reported Caucasian donors included roughly 84% of the roughly 390 genotyped donors. The study aimed to test whether signatures of past pathogen exposure could be identified by cataloging public T cell receptors. Using immunosequencing, the study profiled T cell repertoires from 640 or so subjects and related those repertoires to cytomegalovirus serostatus. A separate validation cohort of approximately 120 different subjects was used in addition to the roughly 670-subject first cohort. To predict cytomegalovirus infection status, the study brought together high-throughput TCR immunosequencing, statistical association of individual TCRs with disease status, and machine learning. In a later analysis, previously published TCR beta repertoires from 670 or so donors were re-analyzed and high-resolution HLA genotyping was added so that TCR occurrence patterns could be studied. Rather than using new phenotypic data, the later analysis identified candidate immune exposures from TCR beta sequences and from how often those sequences occurred across donors. An earlier analysis of more than 450 of the donors used high-throughput TCR beta sequencing to judge whether each TCR beta V gene segment behaved as functional or pseudogenic. Alongside the repertoire data, information on donor age, sex, ethnicity and CMV serostatus was compiled. A later genetic analysis used genome-wide SNP genotypes for about 65% of the roughly 670 donors, treating that subset as a discovery cohort. All discovery cohort repertoires had been generated on a single sequencing platform. Both class I and class II loci were covered by HLA typing, at four-digit resolution. The number of donors typed differed by locus, with about 629-630 for A, B, C, DRB1 and DQB1, 522 for DQA1, 606 for DPA1, and approximately 470 for DPB1. About five DR-DQ haplotypes were handled as single units for association and clustering, since linkage in the cohort was strong. Across approximately 400 genotyped donors of the cohort, an average of approximately 220,000 unique TCR beta nucleotide sequences per donor were sequenced, and roughly a sixth of those sequences were non-productive.

In total, approximately 610 healthy bone marrow donors made up the cohort. Cohort members were all nominally healthy when sampled, although unrecorded immune exposures were likely present. The donor was CMV seropositive and belonged to the group of 250 to 350 seropositive cohort members. A peripheral blood sample was provided by each donor, and peripheral blood mononuclear cells were used for TCR beta sequencing. The Qiagen DNeasy Blood Extraction Kit was used to extract genomic DNA from the blood cell samples. On the study overall, not on this receptor specifically: In the study, some 160 TCR beta chains were listed as associated with cytomegalovirus. A few of the identified cytomegalovirus-associated TCR beta chains were confirmed in vitro to be specific for cytomegalovirus antigens. A later analysis found that TCR association rates varied across HLA loci, with DRB1 alleles showing the most associated TCRs and HLA-C alleles the fewest. For the cohort, immune exposure information was limited to CMV serostatus. When HLA alleles, especially DR and DQ, strongly co-occurred, attributing TCR associations to individual alleles was difficult. While some public TCRs were present in many individuals, most TCR sequences turned up only very rarely across donors. In both the original and validation cohorts, the classifier was reported to diagnose cytomegalovirus status with high specificity and sensitivity. The 87-base-pair reads could not distinguish some IMGT-functional V segments, including TRBV6-2 and TRBV6-3, so those segments were excluded. In a later genetic analysis, fewer N-insertions in productive TCRs were reported among donors in an Asian-associated ancestry cluster than the roughly 700-donor mean. A group of highly shared sequence variants was considered likely to be a technical artifact of the sequencing pipeline. A further reported finding was that TCR beta sequences accurately predicted the HLA-A and HLA-B alleles for most subjects in the first cohort. HLA typing was unavailable for some donors at each locus, so association tests used only the typed subset. Only TCR beta chains were sequenced in this cohort, and the absence of alpha or paired-chain data limited detectable features. Sequencing depth was assumed to be roughly uniform across donors in the presence/absence analyses, though that assumption may not hold. At a false discovery rate of 0.05, a later analysis linked roughly 17,000 TCR beta sequences to specific HLA alleles. Correlated functional status among segregating V segments might be attributable to linkage disequilibrium, but an unknown experimental factor could not be ruled out. According to a later analysis, parvovirus B19, influenza, CMV and Epstein-Barr virus appeared linked to several top co-occurrence clusters. In a later genetic analysis, a missense DCLRE1C variant was associated with V-gene and J-gene trimming of TCR beta chains, and the association was replicated in an independent cohort. Over 15 rarely observed V segments, including chromosome 9 orphons, were excluded from the earlier analysis of about 610 of the donors because counts were too low. In an earlier analysis of 500 to 650 of the donors, most TCR beta V segments appeared in productive rearrangements about 87% or about 30% of the time, broadly matching IMGT annotations. In a later analysis, HLA-associated TCR beta chains were found to be more clonally expanded and to have lower generation probabilities than equally common non-associated chains. A later analysis found that most CMV-associated TCR beta chains appeared HLA-restricted, with HLA associations seemingly driven largely by CMV exposure. The authors suggested that the approach could potentially be generalized to other disease states and immunological phenotypes.

The method was the immunoSEQ multiplex PCR assay. The multiplex PCR relied on a mix of 60 forward primers for TCR Vbeta segments and 13 reverse primers for TCR Jbeta segments. The CDR3 region of rearranged TCR beta genes was amplified from genomic DNA by a multiplex PCR assay. On the Illumina HiSeq System, the amplified TCR beta libraries were sequenced as 87-base-pair reads. The published analysis was carried out like this. Across the 670 or so repertoires, a later analysis counted 78 million or so unique TCR beta chains, 8.5 million to 12 million of which were shared by at least two donors. Raw reads were error-corrected and collapsed into unique sequences by a nearest-neighbor algorithm in which closely related sequences were merged to remove PCR and sequencing errors. To assign V, D and J gene segments, CDR3 sequences were aligned to IMGT reference sequences. For a sequence to be retained, a match of at least six nucleotides was required to both a V gene segment and a J gene segment. A rearrangement counted as productive if the CDR3 had no stop codons and remained in frame with V and J, and every other rearrangement counted as non-productive. CDR3 was defined according to IMGT convention as the region running from the second conserved V-encoded cysteine to the conserved J-encoded phenylalanine. The earlier analysis of some 540 of the donors excluded any sequence lacking an unambiguous match to a single V gene segment. An earlier analysis of fewer than 750 of the donors called V segments functional above 56.7% productive rearrangements and segregating when the between-donor standard deviation exceeded 5%. A statistical classification framework was built to diagnose cytomegalovirus status from the catalog of TCR beta chain sequences. V and J gene assignment, in a later analysis, came from comparing TCR nucleotide sequences with IMGT/GENE-DB human TR gene sequences. A later analysis assigned CDR3 sequences and most-parsimonious VDJ recombination scenarios with the TCRdist pipeline. In a later analysis, every TCR beta chain was defined by the combination of its CDR3 amino acid sequence and its V-gene family, and reads without a unique V-gene family were dropped. To address suspected cross-contamination and a sequencing artifact, a later analysis removed 450 to 700 highly shared, low-generation-probability nucleotide sequences. In a later analysis, a clonal expansion index for each public chain was calculated from normalized within-repertoire ranks of inferred template counts. In a later analysis, generation probabilities were computed with a VDJ recombination model fitted to out-of-frame rearrangements, and the resulting probabilities were checked against IGoR. Hypergeometric tests were used in a later analysis to score TCR-TCR, TCR-HLA and TCR-CMV co-occurrence, with a repertoire-size bias correction applied to the TCR pairs. To estimate false discovery rates, a later analysis permuted the HLA or CMV assignments 20 times. In a later analysis, co-occurring TCRs were grouped with DBSCAN, and TCRdist sequence similarity was added when clustering was performed within HLA-allele-positive subsets. Repertoires with fewer than 30,000 or more than 120,000 public chains were left out of co-occurrence clustering, as were roughly five repertoires with anomalous nucleotide sharing. The table comes from immuneACCESS by way of TCRdb, which keeps in-frame sequences with V and J called. Part of the clones is missing from these tables; in studies checked, under half for an unresolved V gene and the rest for unknown reasons. V and J calls and clone size follow that table, whereas D and trimming were derived from the DNA. This sample lists roughly 200,000 clones; about 9% were detected once. The ten largest clonotypes hold 1% to 1.5% of the sample.

From a lookup of the germline V gene, CDR1 and CDR2 are SGDLS and YYNGEE. The CDR3 spans 17 residues, from the cysteine through the phenylalanine. Only the CDR3 part of the read is kept: 51 bases, read in frame from the first base. V has 4 bases trimmed and J has 0 bases trimmed; junction bases matching no gene number 9. This receptor was taken from a woman aged 25 to 45 in good health and CMV-seropositive. The sequenced sample consisted of PBMCs. The chain is made from TRBV9 and TRBJ2-3; 9 middle bases align to TRBD2. The nucleotide sequence is TGTGCCAGCAGCATTAGCGGGAGCCCCTCTAGCACAGATACGCAGTATTTT. Translated, this is CASSISGSPSSTDTQYF.